This TCR beta chain was found in a study of CD8+ T cells in alopecia areata. The table lists this clone with a count of one. The antigen is not known. This same CDR3 is encoded by further DNA sequences in the sample. CDR1 is SGHRS and CDR2 is YFSETQ in the germline V gene. This CDR3 is 14 amino acids long. V shed 3 bases and J shed 2 bases, with 12 bases lying between them. Study-wide findings and caveats: Sharing of TCRs across patients appeared less clear than in mice, possibly for HLA-related reasons. Scalp clonality, along with expanded CD8+ clones among the top 100, was significantly decreased by tofacitinib.

The sample's treatment: oral pan-JAK inhibitor, 5-10 mg twice daily. Alopecia areata patients provided lesional scalp punch biopsies and peripheral blood, both collected for the study. cDNA prepared by RNA extraction and subsequent reverse transcription served as the template for sequencing. Profiled with immunoSEQ multiplex PCR; TCRdb holds only in-frame clones, not every one. Of more than 90,000 clones listed, 55% to 75% were seen once; the top ten hold about a sixth. Sample: CD8+ T cells sorted from blood, taken at approximately week 55, from a patient treated with tofacitinib. This receptor was obtained from a human donor with alopecia areata. This chain uses TRBV5-1 with TRBJ2-7; D remains unclear. CDR3 bases: TGCGCCAGCAGCTCAATGCAAGGTACCTACGAGCAGTACTTC. Translation: CASSSMQGTYEQYF. Full variable domain (outside the CDR3, taken from reference TRBV5-1 and TRBJ2-7): KAGVTQTPRYLIKTRGQQVTLSCSPISGHRSVSWYQQTPGQGLQFLFEYFSETQRNKGNFPGRFSGRQFSNSRSEMNVSTLELGDSALYLCASSSMQGTYEQYFGPGTRLTVT.